Below are 18 T cell receptor beta chains sequenced from a single sample in a study of shared clonotypes between healthy human individuals. Measured with immunoSEQ multiplex PCR; TCRdb has only the in-frame clones, and not every one. Of some 1.5 million clones listed, roughly 96% are singletons. The specimen sequenced was naive CD4+ T cells sorted from blood. Subset given: CD45RA+ positively selected. These receptors were taken from a man younger than 40 in good health.

The CDR3: CSARSGSYYGYTF. In nucleotides, the CDR3 is TGCAGCGCCAGAAGCGGCAGCTACTATGGCTACACCTTC. The chain links TRBV29-1 to TRBJ1-2; D not resolved. This CDR3 is built from 13 residues. CDR1 is SQVTM and CDR2 is ANQGSEA in the germline V gene. V gave up 7 bases and J gave up 3 bases, with 15 bases separating them.

The V call is TRBV5-1, the J call TRBJ2-1, with 7 bases identical to TRBD2. The V gene end was trimmed by 5 bases and the J gene end by 5 bases; junction bases not matched to a gene: 22. The CDR3 loop spans 19 amino acids. Germline CDR1 and CDR2: SGHRS and YFSETQ. Written as DNA, the CDR3 is TGCGCCAGCAGGACCCTCGCGGGAGCCGTGGTCTCAAAAGACAATGAGCAGTTCTTC. Translation: CASRTLAGAVVSKDNEQFF.

This chain uses TRBV15 with TRBJ2-7; the D is unclear. Trimming stripped 0 bases from V and 3 bases from J, with 9 bases between. The length of the CDR3 is 14 residues. The germline V gene encodes CDR1 LNHNV and CDR2 YYDKDF (reference sequence). CDR3 in DNA: TGTGCCACCAGCAGAGAACTCGGATTCTACGAGCAGTACTTC. This codes for CATSRELGFYEQYF. Supplemented by reference TRBV15 and TRBJ2-7, the full variable domain reads DAMVIQNPRYQVTQFGKPVTLSCSQTLNHNVMYWYQQKSSQAPKLLFHYYDKDFNNEADTPDNFQSRRPNTSFCFLDIRSPGLGDTAMYLCATSRELGFYEQYFGPGTRLTVT.

The chain recombines TRBV9 with TRBJ2-7; D possibly uses TRBD1 or TRBD2 (5 bases each). The V gene's germline CDR1 is SGDLS and CDR2 YYNGEE. The V gene lost 7 bases and the J gene lost 3 bases, with 14 bases spanning the gap. The CDR3 is 13 amino acids. The DNA of the CDR3 is TGTGCCAGCTCCCGGGACCTATACTACGAGCAGTACTTC. Protein product: CASSRDLYYEQYF.

The chain employs TRBV2 and TRBJ2-7, with TRBD1 as a possible D gene (6 bases). V lost 6 bases, J lost 2 bases, and 14 bases lay in between. The CDR3 has 14 residues. Germline-derived CDR1 and CDR2 are SNHLY and FYNNEI. DNA of the CDR3: TGTGCCAGCAGGAGTGCCGGGACAACCTACGAGCAGTACTTC. It is translated as CASRSAGTTYEQYF.

The rearrangement uses TRBV2 and TRBJ2-3; 14 positions agree with TRBD2. The V gene's germline CDR1 is SNHLY and CDR2 FYNNEI. J was trimmed by 5 bases and V by 6 bases; bases with no gene match: 4. This CDR3 has 15 residues. The CDR3 region has the DNA TGTGCCAGCAGGGGGACTAGCGGGAGTAAAGATACGCAGTATTTT. Translation gives CASRGTSGSKDTQYF.

The V call is TRBV18, the J call TRBJ2-7, with 7 nucleotides matching TRBD2. V was clipped by 11 bases and J by 4 bases; unmatched bases: 11. The CDR3 is 13 residues long. Germline V CDR1 and CDR2: KGHSH, LQKENI. Here the CDR3 reads CASNWGGVYEQYF. The CDR3 nucleotides are TGTGCCTCTAACTGGGGGGGAGTGTACGAGCAGTACTTC.

The rearrangement joins TRBV7-6 to TRBJ2-1, with TRBD2 identical over 13 bases. Germline CDR1 reads SGHVS; CDR2 reads FNYEAQ. CDR3 size: 17 residues. V lost 1 base, J lost 9 bases, and 9 bases stayed unmatched. The CDR3 sequence is CASSLGSLAGGQGEQFF. The CDR3 bases are TGTGCCAGCAGCTTAGGGTCACTAGCGGGAGGGCAGGGTGAGCAGTTCTTC.

On this clone: One end of the junction does not line up with germline, which may come from a read error. This chain links TRBV5-1 with TRBJ2-7, with D possibly TRBD2 on 6 matching bases. Germline values: CDR1 SGHRS, CDR2 YFSETQ. The CDR3 extends over 13 amino acids. The CDR3: CASSGLRTYEQYF. CDR3 coding DNA: TGTGCCAGCTCGGGACTTCGAACCTACGAGCAGTACTTC.

This chain uses TRBV14 with TRBJ1-2; 7 nucleotides match TRBD1. V was clipped by 0 bases and J by 8 bases; unmatched bases: 6. The length of the CDR3 is 14 residues. The germline V gene has CDR1 SGHDN and CDR2 FVKESK. This CDR3 reads CASSQDTGVGGYTF. CDR3 DNA: TGTGCCAGCAGCCAAGACACAGGGGTCGGGGGCTACACCTTC.

The CDR3 region is CSVLSAETGSPNEQFF. CDR3 bases: TGCAGCGTTCTTTCTGCCGAAACAGGGAGCCCCAATGAGCAGTTCTTC. The V and J genes are TRBV29-1 and TRBJ2-1, with D possibly being TRBD1 (6 bases). Between the trimmed V and J ends, which lost 5 bases and 6 bases, there was a span of 23 bases. This CDR3 has 16 residues. Germline V gives CDR1 SQVTM, CDR2 ANQGSEA.

This sequence joins TRBV11-1 and TRBJ2-1; unclear D gene. The CDR3 length is 15 residues. V lost 0 bases to trimming and J lost 3 bases, with 9 bases between them. Per the germline V gene, CDR1 is SGHAT and CDR2 is FQDESV (reference sequence). The CDR3 nucleotides are TGTGCCAGCAGCTTAGCGCAACGCAACTACAATGAGCAGTTCTTC. It specifies CASSLAQRNYNEQFF.

In DNA form, the CDR3 reads TGTGCCAGCAGTTTCGGTCTAGCGACATACTACGAGCAGTACTTC. As protein: CASSFGLATYYEQYF. The rearrangement links TRBV27 to TRBJ2-7, with D possibly matching TRBD2 (6 bases). Trimming left V 3 bases short and J 3 bases short, with 15 bases between. The CDR3 runs 15 residues. Germline V lookup: CDR1 MNHEY, CDR2 SMNVEV (reference sequence).

This rearrangement joins TRBV5-1 to TRBJ1-1, with D maybe TRBD1 (5 bases). The germline gives CDR1 SGHRS, CDR2 YFSETQ. V was cut by 3 bases and J by 6 bases, with 9 bases left in between. This CDR3 comprises 12 residues. The DNA for the CDR3 is TGCGCCAGCAGCTCCAAACAGGCTGAAGCTTTCTTT. Translating it yields CASSSKQAEAFF.

On this clone: Since a much larger clone is just one base distant, this may be a read error. In the same sample, other DNA sequences code for this CDR3. The rearrangement links TRBV27 to TRBJ1-1; no reliable D call. This CDR3 has 13 residues. Trimming removed 2 bases at V and 1 base at J, with 5 bases between. Germline loops: CDR1 MNHEY, CDR2 SMNVEV (reference sequence). The CDR3, as DNA: TGTGCCAGCAGTTTACTGGGGAACACTGAAGCTTTCTTT. It translates to CASSLLGNTEAFF.

The V gene is TRBV4-3, the J gene TRBJ2-2; TRBD1 might be the D (6 bases). V lost 0 bases and J lost 7, with 18 bases in between. Germline V gene lookup returns CDR1 LGHNA and CDR2 YSLEER. The CDR3 loop spans 17 amino acids. The CDR3 coding sequence is TGCGCCAGCAGCCAAGATTCGCGGGCAGGGGAGATCGGGGAGCTGTTTTTT. Translation: CASSQDSRAGEIGELFF.

This chain uses TRBV5-1 with TRBJ2-1; 9 bases line up with TRBD2. Germline trimming cut 0 bases from V and 8 bases from J; bases unmatched to any gene: 9. This CDR3 contains 16 residues. Germline V gives CDR1 SGHRS, CDR2 YFSETQ. CDR3 amino acids: CASSLALAGFSDEQFF. CDR3 in DNA: TGCGCCAGCAGCTTGGCCCTAGCGGGATTTAGCGATGAGCAGTTCTTC. The complete variable domain, with remaining parts taken from reference TRBV5-1 and TRBJ2-1, reads KAGVTQTPRYLIKTRGQQVTLSCSPISGHRSVSWYQQTPGQGLQFLFEYFSETQRNKGNFPGRFSGRQFSNSRSEMNVSTLELGDSALYLCASSLALAGFSDEQFFGPGTRLTVL.

J is TRBJ2-1 and V is TRBV2; D is uncertain. This CDR3 is 13 amino acids long. V dropped 6 bases and J dropped 4 bases, with 10 bases sitting between them. The germline gives CDR1 SNHLY, CDR2 FYNNEI. In DNA, the CDR3 is TGTGCCAGCAGCGAGTTAAGATACAATGAGCAGTTCTTC. Translating gives CASSELRYNEQFF.